Following are 25 T cell receptor beta chains from one sample sequenced in a study of shared clonotypes between healthy human individuals. Produced via immunoSEQ multiplex PCR; TCRdb's table is partial and in-frame only. The sample lists some 1.4 million clones; roughly 96% were seen once. Material for sequencing was naive CD4+ T cells sorted from blood. Sample subset: CD45RA+ positively selected. Every receptor here comes from a man aged 25-45 years in good health.

The chain couples TRBV13 to TRBJ2-7, with D unclear. CDR3 length: 13 amino acids. Germline values: CDR1 PRHDT, CDR2 FYEKMQ (reference sequence). V was pared by 2 bases and J by 3 bases, with 8 bases between. CDR3 coding DNA: TGTGCCAGCAGCTTAAGACGGAGCTACGAGCAGTACTTC. It specifies CASSLRRSYEQYF.

The chain recombines TRBV5-4 with TRBJ2-3, with a tentative D call TRBD1 (6 bases). CDR3 length equals 15 residues. The V gene lost 1 base and the J gene lost 2 bases, with 11 bases spanning the gap. The V gene's germline CDR1 is SGHNT and CDR2 YYREEE (reference sequence). The CDR3 sequence: CASSLLDSDTDTQYF. In DNA form, the CDR3 reads TGTGCCAGCAGCTTGCTGGACAGTGACACAGATACGCAGTATTTT.

The V and J genes are TRBV29-1 and TRBJ1-2; TRBD1 matches at 11 bases. Trimming at V came to 7 bases and at J to 2 bases, leaving 3 bases not matched to a gene. The germline V gene has CDR1 SQVTM and CDR2 ANQGSEA. The CDR3 covers 13 residues. CDR3 DNA sequence: TGCAGCGCCGGACAGGGGGCGAACTATGGCTACACCTTC. This translates into CSAGQGANYGYTF.

As to this clone: Other nucleotide sequences from this sample produce the same CDR3. The V and J genes are TRBV5-1 and TRBJ1-5, with 9 bases that match TRBD1. In germline, CDR1 is SGHRS, CDR2 YFSETQ. This CDR3 has 13 amino acids. The ends lost 4 bases at V and 6 bases at J; junction bases unmatched: 2. The CDR3, as DNA: TGCGCCAGCAGCCCGACAGGGGGTCAGCCCCAGCATTTT. This encodes CASSPTGGQPQHF.

V and J are TRBV7-3 and TRBJ2-1; 8 bases line up with TRBD1. Germline V gene sequence: CDR1 SGHTA, CDR2 FQGTGA. CDR3 size: 16 residues. V lost 2 bases to trimming and J lost 6 bases; unmatched junction nucleotides: 9. The CDR3 region has the DNA TGTGCCAGCAGCTTACTCTCAGGGGGCAACCCCAATGAGCAGTTCTTC. This sequence encodes CASSLLSGGNPNEQFF.

V and J are TRBV28 and TRBJ2-2; a possible D gene is TRBD2 (5 bases). This CDR3 is 13 amino acids long. Trimming stripped 3 bases from V and 7 bases from J, with 9 bases between. Germline CDR1 is MDHEN and CDR2 is SYDVKM. The CDR3 loop is CASSLRAIGELFF. CDR3 coding DNA: TGTGCCAGCAGTTTGCGGGCTATCGGGGAGCTGTTTTTT.

This chain joins TRBV7-9 and TRBJ2-1; 8 bases align to TRBD1. CDR1 SEHNR and CDR2 FQNEAQ come from the germline V gene (reference sequence). Unmatched junction bases numbered 9, after V lost 5 bases and J lost 9 bases. CDR3 length: 14 residues. CDR3 nucleotides: TGTGCCAGCAGCACATGGACAGGGTCCACTGAGCAGTTCTTC. Protein sequence: CASSTWTGSTEQFF.

This clone turned up a few times. The germline gene is not matched at one end of the junction; a read error may be the cause. This chain uses TRBV9 with TRBJ2-5; D ambiguous. The CDR3 consists of 14 residues. Germline-derived CDR1 and CDR2 are SGDLS and YYNGEE. CDR3: CASSVELRQGTQYF. The CDR3, as DNA: TGTGCCAGCAGCGTAGAACTGAGACAAGGGACCCAGTACTTC.

The chain is built from TRBV5-5 and TRBJ1-5; D unclear. Germline V gene sequence: CDR1 SGHKS, CDR2 YYEKEE (reference sequence). The CDR3 sequence is 13 residues long. V shed 4 bases and J shed 1 base, with 6 bases lying between them. The CDR3 coding sequence is TGTGCCAGCAGCCCGACGAGCAATCAGCCCCAGCATTTT. It is translated as CASSPTSNQPQHF.

As concerns this clone: Other DNA sequences from this sample encode an identical CDR3 as well. The gene calls are TRBV7-9 and TRBJ2-7; tentative D call: TRBD2 (5 bases). Looked up from germline, CDR1 is SEHNR and CDR2 is FQNEAQ (reference sequence). The CDR3 sequence is 12 residues long. V was pared by 5 bases and J by 4 bases, with 9 bases between. DNA for the CDR3: TGTGCCAGCAGCATTAGAGGGTACGAGCAGTACTTC. This encodes CASSIRGYEQYF.

The chain uses TRBV5-4 and TRBJ2-2, with D possibly matching TRBD2 (5 bases). Germline V CDR1 and CDR2: SGHNT, YYREEE (reference sequence). The CDR3 covers 15 residues. V was pared by 1 base and J by 1 base, with 8 bases between. The CDR3 coding sequence is TGTGCCAGCAGCTTGTTACTAGAGAACACCGGGGAGCTGTTTTTT. Its translation: CASSLLLENTGELFF.

This chain joins TRBV2 and TRBJ2-3; D possibly corresponds to TRBD2 (5 bases). V was shortened by 0 bases and J by 11 bases, with 12 bases between the two germline ends. Germline CDR1 and CDR2: SNHLY and FYNNEI. The CDR3 contains 13 residues. CDR3 sequence: CASSEARGLGQYF. CDR3 nucleotides: TGTGCCAGCAGTGAAGCGCGAGGGTTAGGGCAGTATTTT.

Concerning this clone itself: Other nucleotide sequences in the sample specify the same CDR3. The V gene is TRBV28, the J gene TRBJ2-7, with 9 positions matching TRBD1. Trimming cost V 4 bases and J 2 bases; bases outside gene matches: 6. Germline V gene sequence: CDR1 MDHEN, CDR2 SYDVKM. The CDR3 runs 15 residues. The DNA of the CDR3 is TGTGCCAGCAGTTCGCCGGGACAGGGAGCCTACGAGCAGTACTTC. Translation: CASSSPGQGAYEQYF.

The chain carries TRBV7-2 and TRBJ2-7; D is perhaps TRBD2 (6 bases). The CDR3 extends over 15 amino acids. In germline, CDR1 is SGHTA, CDR2 FQGNSA. The V end was cut by 1 base, the J end by 9 bases, with 19 bases between. CDR3 region: CASSLVAGLKDWQYF. The DNA of the CDR3 is TGTGCCAGCAGCTTAGTGGCGGGACTTAAGGATTGGCAGTACTTC.

The chain carries TRBV5-1 and TRBJ1-5; D uncertain. The CDR3 is made up of 13 amino acids. V lost 0 bases and J 4 bases, leaving 5 bases between the germline ends. Germline V gene sequence: CDR1 SGHRS, CDR2 YFSETQ. Here the CDR3 DNA reads TGCGCCAGCAGCTTGGATTGGAATCAGCCCCAGCATTTT. Its translation: CASSLDWNQPQHF.

The sample holds one count of this clone. The CDR3 spells CATSAKGVWNTGELFF. CDR3 coding DNA: TGTGCCACCAGCGCCAAAGGTGTTTGGAACACCGGGGAGCTGTTTTTT. The V call is TRBV15, the J call TRBJ2-2; unclear D gene. Trimming removed 5 bases from V and 1 base from J, with 14 bases in between. CDR3 length: 16 residues. Germline-derived CDR1 and CDR2 are LNHNV and YYDKDF (reference sequence). Drawing the rest from reference TRBV15 and TRBJ2-2, the complete variable domain is DAMVIQNPRYQVTQFGKPVTLSCSQTLNHNVMYWYQQKSSQAPKLLFHYYDKDFNNEADTPDNFQSRRPNTSFCFLDIRSPGLGDTAMYLCATSAKGVWNTGELFFGEGSRLTVL.

The chain is built from TRBV19 and TRBJ2-2, with 9 bases aligning to TRBD2. V gave up 2 bases and J gave up 4 bases; unmatched junction bases: 2. The CDR3 length is 15 residues. Germline-derived CDR1 and CDR2 are LNHDA and SQIVND (reference sequence). CDR3 residues: CASSIQREVTGELFF. The CDR3 DNA is TGTGCCAGTAGTATACAGCGGGAGGTCACCGGGGAGCTGTTTTTT.

The rearrangement links TRBV27 to TRBJ2-2, with D perhaps assigned TRBD1 or TRBD2 (7 bases each). This CDR3 contains 14 residues. Trimming removed 5 bases from V and 7 bases from J, with 14 bases in between. Germline V gene data show CDR1 as MNHEY and CDR2 as SMNVEV (reference sequence). CDR3 region: CASSRQGGGGELFF. DNA for the CDR3: TGTGCCAGCAGTCGACAGGGAGGGGGCGGGGAGCTGTTTTTT.

J is TRBJ1-1 and V is TRBV7-8; 11 nucleotides align to TRBD1. Losses at the gene ends were 1 base for V and 4 bases for J; bases not matched to a gene: 2. Per germline, CDR1 SGHVS and CDR2 FQNEAQ. This CDR3 is built from 15 residues. The CDR3 here is CASSLGGTGGTEAFF. The CDR3, as DNA: TGTGCCAGCAGCTTAGGTGGGACAGGGGGCACTGAAGCTTTCTTT. The full variable domain, completed using reference TRBV7-8 and TRBJ1-1, is GAGVSQSPRYKVAKRGQDVALRCDPISGHVSLFWYQQALGQGPEFLTYFQNEAQLDKSGLPSDRFFAERPEGSVSTLKIQRTQQEDSAVYLCASSLGGTGGTEAFFGQGTRLTVV.

V is TRBV28 and J is TRBJ1-2, with D maybe TRBD1 (6 bases). The CDR3 is made up of 13 amino acids. V was shortened by 3 bases and J by 7 bases, with 12 bases between the two germline ends. Germline assignment: CDR1 MDHEN and CDR2 SYDVKM. CDR3 in DNA: TGTGCCAGCAGTTTGGTAGGGGGTGTTGGCTACACCTTC. Translated, it gives CASSLVGGVGYTF.

The chain employs TRBV7-9 and TRBJ1-4; D perhaps matches TRBD1 (6 bases). The V and J ends lost 2 bases and 6 bases respectively, with 13 bases between them. This CDR3 region has 15 residues. Germline values: CDR1 SEHNR, CDR2 FQNEAQ (reference sequence). CDR3 bases: TGTGCCAGCAGCTTAAATCAGGGGAGGGATGAAAAACTGTTTTTT. It specifies CASSLNQGRDEKLFF.

V usage is TRBV30 and J usage is TRBJ1-5; TRBD1 aligns across 9 bases. From germline, CDR1 is GTSNPN and CDR2 SVGIG (reference sequence). The junction had 0 bases not matched to a gene; V was cut back by 3 bases and J by 0 bases. The CDR3 spans 14 residues. CDR3 protein: CAWRTGGSNQPQHF. DNA of the CDR3: TGTGCCTGGAGGACAGGGGGTAGCAATCAGCCCCAGCATTTT. Supplemented by reference TRBV30 and TRBJ1-5, the full variable domain reads SQTIHQWPATLVQPVGSPLSLECTVEGTSNPNLYWYRQAAGRGLQLLFYSVGIGQISSEVPQNLSASRPQDRQFILSSKKLLLSDSGFYLCAWRTGGSNQPQHFGDGTRLSIL.

The rearrangement uses TRBV7-8 and TRBJ2-5, with a weak D call TRBD2 (5 bases). The CDR3 runs 16 residues. The V end lost 5 bases, the J end lost 1 base, and 17 bases lay between the germline ends. Germline CDR1 and CDR2: SGHVS and FQNEAQ. The chain's CDR3 is CASSTIARGVQETQYF. DNA of the CDR3: TGTGCCAGCAGCACCATCGCCCGGGGAGTCCAAGAGACCCAGTACTTC.

This chain connects TRBV29-1 to TRBJ1-1, with D unclear. V lost 8 bases and J 10 bases, leaving 8 bases between the germline ends. The CDR3 has 8 residues. The V gene's germline CDR1 is SQVTM and CDR2 ANQGSEA. The CDR3 reads CSTSGAFF. The CDR3, as DNA: TGCAGCACCTCGGGAGCTTTCTTT.

This clone occurred once. The chain links TRBV27 to TRBJ2-3, with no clear D. The CDR3 is 13 residues long. The germline V gene has CDR1 MNHEY and CDR2 SMNVEV (reference sequence). V was cut by 4 bases and J by 2 bases, with 7 bases left in between. CDR3 nucleotide sequence: TGTGCCAGCAGTTGGGTCTACACAGATACGCAGTATTTT. Protein sequence: CASSWVYTDTQYF.